What follows are 17 T cell receptor beta chains derived from one specimen sequenced in a study of post-analysis software for immune sequencing data. Whole-study results and caveats: In patients, TRBV5-6, TRBV5-1 and TRBV20-1 belonged to roughly 5 TRBV segments found more frequently than in controls.

These TCRs' antigens remain unknown. Unique molecular identifiers featured in each of the TCR beta cDNA libraries. Using its own MiXCR run on the PCR reads, TCRdb lists one record per CDR3 protein. The sample includes approximately 440,000 distinct CDR3 sequences, under 55% seen only once; the top ten take 9.5% to 13%. The sample consisted of blood. The receptors shown here come from a girl aged 10 to 17 with multiple sclerosis.

This clonotype showed up just a few times. V usage is TRBV7-2 and J usage is TRBJ2-7; no reliable D call. The V end lost 1 base, the J end lost 5 bases, and 12 bases lay between the germline ends. Germline assignment: CDR1 SGHTA and CDR2 FQGNSA. There are 14 residues in the CDR3. The CDR3 loop is CASSLVATDHEQYF. CDR3 bases: TGTGCCAGCAGCTTAGTTGCAACGGACCACGAGCAGTACTTC.

The chain carries TRBV18 and TRBJ1-1, with 10 bases that match TRBD1. The junction had 2 bases not matched to a gene; V was cut back by 6 bases and J by 4 bases. The CDR3 contains 13 residues. Germline V gives CDR1 KGHSH, CDR2 LQKENI. The CDR3 DNA is TGTGCCAGCTCCGGACAGGGGGGCACTGAAGCTTTCTTT. Its translation is CASSGQGGTEAFF. Using reference TRBV18 and TRBJ1-1 for the parts outside the CDR3, the full variable domain is NAGVMQNPRHLVRRRGQEARLRCSPMKGHSHVYWYRQLPEEGLKFMVYLQKENIIDESGMPKERFSAEFPKEGPSILRIQQVVRGDSAAYFCASSGQGGTEAFFGQGTRLTVV.

The sample holds a few counts of this clonotype. CDR3 residues: CASSLRTYEQYF. The CDR3 nucleotides are TGTGCCAGCAGCTTAAGAACCTACGAGCAGTACTTC. This chain joins TRBV7-9 and TRBJ2-7; D not certain. The CDR3 totals 12 residues. Per germline, CDR1 SEHNR and CDR2 FQNEAQ (reference sequence). V gave up 2 bases and J gave up 2 bases, with 4 bases separating them.

The gene calls are TRBV5-1 and TRBJ2-4; 8 nucleotides match TRBD1. The better agreement between TRBJ2-7 and the DNA end casts doubt on the J call. This CDR3 contains 16 residues. From germline, CDR1 is SGHRS and CDR2 YFSETQ. Written as DNA, the CDR3 is TGCGCCAGCAGCTTACATCCGGGACAGGAGAACTACGAGCAGTACTTC. The encoded protein is CASSLHPGQENYEQYF.

The chain uses TRBV7-9 and TRBJ1-2, with 7 bases matching TRBD1. Germline values: CDR1 SEHNR, CDR2 FQNEAQ (reference sequence). This CDR3 is built from 17 residues. J lost 6 bases, V lost 1 base, and 14 bases had no gene match. The CDR3: CASSLDLSAGGLDGYTF. CDR3 DNA: TGTGCCAGCAGCTTAGATCTTTCGGCAGGGGGTTTGGATGGCTACACCTTC.

The CDR3 nucleotides read TGTGCCAGCAGCCAGTTCGGACAGAACCAAGAGACCCAGTACTTC. Its protein product is CASSQFGQNQETQYF. The V call is TRBV7-9, the J call TRBJ2-5; tentatively, D is TRBD1 (6 bases). The V gene's germline CDR1 is SEHNR and CDR2 FQNEAQ (reference sequence). The germline V and J ends were trimmed by 5 bases and 0 bases, with 13 bases remaining between them. This CDR3 spans 15 amino acids.

The chain combines TRBV7-2 with TRBJ1-2, with D possibly matching TRBD1 (5 bases). Germline V gene sequence: CDR1 SGHTA, CDR2 FQGNSA. The V end was cut by 2 bases, the J end by 3 bases, with 10 bases between. The CDR3 is 14 residues long. The CDR3 DNA is TGTGCCAGCAGCTTATTCCAGGGAGACTATGGCTACACCTTC. Protein: CASSLFQGDYGYTF.

The chain joins TRBV12-3 or TRBV12-4 to TRBJ2-7; 8 positions agree with TRBD2. There are 20 residues in the CDR3. The V and J ends lost 2 bases and 2 bases, in that order; junction bases with no gene match: 20. CDR3 DNA: TGTGCCAGCAGTTTAACGGCGAGGACTGGCGGGAGGCCTCTCACCTACGAGCAGTACTTC. This sequence encodes CASSLTARTGGRPLTYEQYF.

The rearrangement links TRBV10-3 to TRBJ1-2; perhaps TRBD1 as D (6 bases). Trimming stripped 6 bases from V and 4 bases from J, with 18 bases between. This CDR3 contains 15 residues. CDR1 and CDR2 from the germline V gene are ENHRY and SYGVKD. The CDR3 sequence: CAIRSGGQNFYGYTF. CDR3 nucleotides: TGTGCCATCAGATCGGGCGGACAGAACTTCTATGGCTACACCTTC.

V is TRBV28 and J is TRBJ1-2; the D is unclear. CDR1 and CDR2 from the germline V gene are MDHEN and SYDVKM. This CDR3 is built from 16 residues. With 4 bases removed from V and 5 bases from J, the gap between germline ends came to 20 bases. The CDR3 coding sequence is TGTGCCAGCAGTTCAGAGCAGGCGAGACTTATTTATGGCTACACCTTC. The encoded protein is CASSSEQARLIYGYTF.

The chain carries TRBV5-5 and TRBJ2-6; no reliable D call. Germline-derived CDR1 and CDR2 are SGHKS and YYEKEE (reference sequence). Trimming shortened V by 4 bases and J by 0 bases, and 11 bases separated the two germline ends. This CDR3 contains 16 residues. The CDR3 protein is CASSPRTLSGANVLTF. The CDR3 DNA is TGTGCCAGCAGCCCGAGGACGCTCTCTGGGGCCAACGTCCTGACTTTC. Full variable domain (rest looked up from reference TRBV5-5 and TRBJ2-6): DAGVTQSPTHLIKTRGQQVTLRCSPISGHKSVSWYQQVLGQGPQFIFQYYEKEERGRGNFPDRFSARQFPNYSSELNVNALLLGDSALYLCASSPRTLSGANVLTFGAGSRLTVL.

The chain combines TRBV7-9 with TRBJ2-3, with D possibly TRBD2 on 5 matching bases. This CDR3 has 12 residues. The germline CDR1 and CDR2 sequences are SEHNR and FQNEAQ (reference sequence). The V end was cut by 4 bases, the J end by 8 bases, with 10 bases between. CDR3 DNA: TGTGCCAGCAGCTCAGATGGAGGTACGCAGTATTTT. Its translation: CASSSDGGTQYF.

Of note for this clonotype: One base away lies a much larger clone, so this may be a sequencing read error. The chain couples TRBV29-1 to TRBJ2-7; 7 bases align to TRBD2. Per the germline V gene, CDR1 is SQVTM and CDR2 is ANQGSEA. The CDR3 runs to 13 residues. The CDR3 nucleotides read TGCGGCGTTTTAGCTAGCGGCTCCTACGAGCAGTACTTC. Translation: CGVLASGSYEQYF.

The gene calls are TRBV5-1 and TRBJ1-2; D unresolved. CDR1 is SGHRS, CDR2 YFSETQ, per germline. The CDR3 totals 12 residues. V shed 4 bases and J shed 6 bases, with 10 bases lying between them. The DNA for the CDR3 is TGCGCCAGCAGCAGGGAGACGGATGGCTACACCTTC. Protein sequence: CASSRETDGYTF.

The chain uses TRBV28 and TRBJ2-5; TRBD1 matches at 10 bases. V lost 5 bases and J lost 5; bases outside the gene matches: 8. The CDR3 length is 15 residues. Germline assignment: CDR1 MDHEN and CDR2 SYDVKM. The CDR3 DNA sequence: TGTGCCAGCAGTCTCGACAGGGGGCGGGTGGAGACCCAGTACTTC. It codes for CASSLDRGRVETQYF.

This clonotype was detected only a few times. The V gene is TRBV9, the J gene TRBJ2-7, with TRBD1 matching over 9 bases. Germline values: CDR1 SGDLS, CDR2 YYNGEE. With V trimmed by 4 bases and J by 3 bases, 8 bases remained unmatched. This CDR3 is 15 amino acids long. For the CDR3, the DNA is TGTGCCAGCAGCTTAACCGGGACAGGGTACTACGAGCAGTACTTC. Residues: CASSLTGTGYYEQYF.

This clonotype was counted between two and nine times. This rearrangement joins TRBV4-2 to TRBJ2-1, with 9 positions matching TRBD2. In germline, CDR1 is LGHNA, CDR2 YNFKEQ. The ends lost 1 base at V and 5 bases at J; junction bases unmatched: 18. The CDR3 is made up of 20 amino acids. This chain's CDR3 is CASSQVGRGLIAGANNEQFF. The DNA for the CDR3 is TGTGCCAGCAGCCAAGTGGGGAGAGGGTTGATAGCGGGAGCCAACAATGAGCAGTTCTTC.